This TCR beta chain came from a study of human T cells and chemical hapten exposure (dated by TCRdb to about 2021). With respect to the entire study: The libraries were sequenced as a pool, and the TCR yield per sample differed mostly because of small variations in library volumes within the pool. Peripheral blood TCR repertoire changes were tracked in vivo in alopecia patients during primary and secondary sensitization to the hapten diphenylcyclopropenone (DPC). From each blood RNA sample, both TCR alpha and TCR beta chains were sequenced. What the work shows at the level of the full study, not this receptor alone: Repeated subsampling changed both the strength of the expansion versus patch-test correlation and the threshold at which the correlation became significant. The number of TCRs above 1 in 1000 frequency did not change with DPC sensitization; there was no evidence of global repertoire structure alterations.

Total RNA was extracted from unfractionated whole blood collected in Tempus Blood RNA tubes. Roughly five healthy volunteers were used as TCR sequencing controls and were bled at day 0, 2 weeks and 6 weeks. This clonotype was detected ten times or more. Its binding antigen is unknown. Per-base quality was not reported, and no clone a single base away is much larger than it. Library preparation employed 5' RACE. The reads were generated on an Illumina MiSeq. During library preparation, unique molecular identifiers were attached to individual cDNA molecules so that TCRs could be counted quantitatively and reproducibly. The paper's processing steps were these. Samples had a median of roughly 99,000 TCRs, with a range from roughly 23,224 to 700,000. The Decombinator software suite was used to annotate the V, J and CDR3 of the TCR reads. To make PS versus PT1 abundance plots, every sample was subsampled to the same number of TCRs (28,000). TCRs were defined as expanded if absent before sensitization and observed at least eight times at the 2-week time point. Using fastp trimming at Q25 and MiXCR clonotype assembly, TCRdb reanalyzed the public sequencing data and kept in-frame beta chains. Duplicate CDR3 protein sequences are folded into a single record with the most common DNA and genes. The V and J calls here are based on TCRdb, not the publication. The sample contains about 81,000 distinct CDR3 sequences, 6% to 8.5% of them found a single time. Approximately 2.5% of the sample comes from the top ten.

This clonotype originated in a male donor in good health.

The DNA reads as follows: TGTGCCAGCAGCTTAGTAGAGTCAGGGGGCGCGACCTACGAGCAGTACTTC. This sequence encodes CASSLVESGGATYEQYF. The V gene is TRBV7-2 and the J gene is TRBJ2-7; the central 8 bases match TRBD1. The germline V end is reduced by 1 base and the J end by 2 bases; junction bases left unmatched: 10. The CDR3 runs 17 residues from the cysteine to the phenylalanine. Just CDR3 DNA is preserved here, 51 bases in frame from base 1. CDR1 and CDR2 are drawn from the germline V gene: SGHTA, FQGNSA.